A selection of T cell receptor beta chains follows, all from one sample in a study of regulatory T cells in long-lasting Graves disease. TCRdb recomputed calls from the multiplex PCR reads with MiXCR, one row per CDR3 protein. The table has around 460,000 distinct CDR3 sequences, roughly 22% seen once. The input for sequencing was peripheral blood mononuclear cells (PBMCs), taken when the disease was refractory, from a patient treated with antithyroid drugs. The source is a female donor with Graves disease. Each CDR3 is given with its conserved first and last residue. D genes are given only for firm matches. A row's size may be missing; if present it is once, few, many or a size class.

clone size | D gene | J gene | V gene | CDR3 protein | CDR3 DNA
many | NA | TRBJ2-5 | TRBV7-2 | CASSLLWGRFGETQYF | TGTGCCAGCAGCCTCTTGTGGGGTCGGTTCGGGGAGACCCAGTACTTC
many | NA | TRBJ1-2 | TRBV6-1 | CASSEVHRSYGYTF | TGTGCCAGCAGTGAAGTCCACAGATCCTATGGCTACACCTTC
many | TRBD1 | TRBJ2-7 | TRBV27 | CASSWDRRSYEQYF | TGTGCCAGCAGTTGGGACAGGAGGTCCTACGAGCAGTACTTC
NA | NA | TRBJ2-7 | TRBV25-1 | CASSGRTGSSYEQYF | TGTGCCAGCAGTGGGAGGACGGGCAGCTCCTACGAGCAGTACTTC
many | NA | TRBJ1-1 | TRBV28 | CASSLSRGEAFF | TGTGCCAGCAGTTTGTCCCGAGGGGAAGCTTTCTTT
many | NA | TRBJ2-7 | TRBV28 | CASSPEGEVYQYF | TGTGCCAGCAGTCCGGAGGGGGAAGTCTATCAGTACTTC
few | NA | TRBJ2-5 | TRBV20-1 | CSAPGDFYQETQYF | TGCAGTGCCCCTGGGGACTTCTACCAAGAGACCCAGTACTTC
NA | NA | TRBJ2-2 | TRBV19 | CASSNGGLNTGELFF | TGTGCCAGTAGTAACGGGGGGCTGAACACCGGGGAGCTGTTTTTT
many | NA | TRBJ1-5 | TRBV28 | CASSLTSGIQPQHF | TGTGCCAGCAGTTTAACCTCAGGGATACAGCCCCAGCATTTT
many | NA | TRBJ1-2 | TRBV19 | CASREERNLNYGYTF | TGTGCCAGTAGGGAGGAGAGAAACCTCAACTATGGCTACACCTTC
many | NA | TRBJ2-2 | TRBV2 | CASTPMGGKGRRELFF | TGTGCCAGCACTCCAATGGGGGGAAAAGGTCGCCGGGAGCTGTTTTTT
NA | TRBD1 | TRBJ1-1 | TRBV7-9 | CASSSDRGPTEAFF | TGTGCCAGCAGCTCGGACAGGGGGCCGACTGAAGCTTTCTTT
many | TRBD2 | TRBJ2-5 | TRBV7-2 | CASSLGGGAGETQYF | TGTGCCAGCAGCTTAGGCGGGGGGGCAGGAGAGACCCAGTACTTC
NA | NA | TRBJ2-2 | TRBV20-1 | CSARNRENTGELFF | TGCAGTGCTAGGAACAGGGAAAACACCGGGGAGCTGTTTTTT
NA | TRBD1 | TRBJ2-7 | TRBV7-9 | CASSWTGGAAYEQYF | TGTGCCAGCAGCTGGACAGGGGGCGCCGCCTACGAGCAGTACTTC
NA | NA | TRBJ1-2 | TRBV3-1 | CASSQVLTGYGYTF | TGTGCCAGCAGCCAAGTGCTAACAGGGTATGGCTACACCTTC
few | TRBD1 | TRBJ1-1 | TRBV24-1 | CATRSTGGRGEAFF | TGTGCCACCAGGTCAACAGGGGGTCGGGGTGAAGCTTTCTTT
NA | TRBD1 | TRBJ1-5 | TRBV6-6 | CASSYPDRVYNQLQHF | TGTGCCAGCAGTTACCCCGACAGGGTATACAATCAGCTCCAGCATTTT
NA | TRBD1 | TRBJ1-4 | TRBV6-2/TRBV6-3 | CASTSGTGMFF | TGTGCCAGCACCTCCGGGACAGGGATGTTTTTT
many | NA | TRBJ1-1 | TRBV29-1 | CSPSGLRTEAFF | TGCAGCCCCTCCGGACTTCGGACTGAAGCTTTCTTT
few | NA | TRBJ2-7 | TRBV30 | CAWVLGGSSYEQYF | TGTGCCTGGGTTCTAGGCGGCAGCTCCTACGAGCAGTACTTC
many | TRBD1 | TRBJ1-1 | TRBV29-1 | CSVLGQGPRRTEAFF | TGCAGCGTCTTGGGACAGGGGCCTCGGAGGACTGAAGCTTTCTTT
few | NA | TRBJ2-5 | TRBV2 | CASSDAVNRNQETQYF | TGTGCCAGCAGTGATGCGGTCAACAGGAATCAAGAGACCCAGTACTTC
NA | NA | TRBJ1-5 | TRBV12-3/TRBV12-4 | CASSLGLYQPQHF | TGTGCCAGCAGTTTGGGCCTATATCAGCCCCAGCATTTT
few | NA | TRBJ1-5 | TRBV29-1 | CSVGDSGSNQPQHF | TGCAGCGTTGGGGACTCTGGGAGCAATCAGCCCCAGCATTTT
NA | TRBD2 | TRBJ2-5 | TRBV9 | CASSSTAGTQETQYF | TGTGCCAGCAGCTCCACAGCGGGAACCCAAGAGACCCAGTACTTC
NA | TRBD1 | TRBJ1-1 | TRBV29-1 | CSVNTQGAITEAFF | TGCAGCGTTAATACCCAGGGGGCAATTACTGAAGCTTTCTTT
NA | NA | TRBJ2-6 | TRBV7-9 | CASSLEEDSGANVLTF | TGTGCCAGCAGCTTAGAAGAGGACTCTGGGGCCAACGTCCTGACTTTC
few | NA | TRBJ2-6 | TRBV2 | CASSGGSGSSGANVLTF | TGTGCCAGCAGTGGGGGTTCGGGGAGCTCTGGGGCCAACGTCCTGACTTTC
NA | TRBD1 | TRBJ2-7 | TRBV19 | CASSINTGGASYEQYF | TGTGCCAGTAGTATCAACACAGGGGGCGCTTCCTACGAGCAGTACTTC
few | TRBD2 | TRBJ2-1 | TRBV20-1 | CSAAPTSGRARNEQFF | TGCAGTGCCGCGCCGACTAGCGGGAGGGCCCGCAATGAGCAGTTCTTC
NA | NA | TRBJ2-7 | TRBV20-1 | CSARKTGLRAYEQYF | TGCAGTGCTAGAAAGACAGGCCTTAGGGCCTACGAGCAGTACTTC
many | NA | TRBJ2-2 | TRBV12-3/TRBV12-4 | CASSLTATGELFF | TGTGCCAGCAGTTTGACAGCAACCGGGGAGCTGTTTTTT
NA | NA | TRBJ1-2 | TRBV4-1 | CASSQGTAYYGYTF | TGCGCCAGCAGCCAAGGGACAGCCTACTATGGCTACACCTTC
many | TRBD1 | TRBJ1-1 | TRBV28 | CPCPGGEGAFF | TGCCCCTGTCCAGGGGGCGAAGGAGCTTTCTTT
many | NA | TRBJ2-5 | TRBV12-3/TRBV12-4 | CASSYGQLGTQYF | TGTGCCAGCAGTTATGGACAGCTAGGGACCCAGTACTTC
many | NA | TRBJ1-1 | TRBV27 | CASSLTGAAAFF | TGTGCCAGCAGTCTAACGGGGGCAGCAGCTTTCTTT
many | NA | TRBJ2-7 | TRBV6-5 | CASSYEDERFYEQYF | TGTGCCAGCAGTTACGAAGACGAGCGGTTCTACGAGCAGTACTTC
NA | NA | TRBJ1-1 | TRBV5-1 | CASSEGTDTEAFF | TGCGCCAGCAGCGAAGGGACGGACACTGAAGCTTTCTTT
few | TRBD2 | TRBJ2-7 | TRBV3-1 | CASSYSGSTSYEQYF | TGTGCCAGCAGCTATAGCGGGAGCACATCCTACGAGCAGTACTTC
NA | TRBD1 | TRBJ1-1 | TRBV13 | CASSLDRAAEAFF | TGTGCCAGCAGCTTGGACAGGGCGGCTGAAGCTTTCTTT
few | NA | TRBJ1-5 | TRBV20-1 | CSATQGNQPQHF | TGCAGTGCTACCCAGGGAAATCAGCCCCAGCATTTT
few | TRBD1 | TRBJ1-1 | TRBV19 | CASSDPGGNDTEAFF | TGTGCCAGTAGTGACCCAGGGGGAAATGACACTGAAGCTTTCTTT